Listed below are T cell receptor beta chains from one sample, sequenced in a study of cytomegalovirus exposure and HLA in healthy donors. TCRdb keeps only in-frame clones here, not all; method: immunoSEQ multiplex PCR. This table holds 130,000 to 150,000 clones, 70% to 85% found once. The specimen was PBMCs. Source of these receptors: a woman aged 60-70 years in good health and CMV-seropositive. The CDR3 runs from the conserved cysteine through the conserved F or W. Each record gives: CDR3 length, J gene, V gene, CDR3 protein.

14 TRBJ2-7 TRBV5-8 CASSLLQGGNEQYF
15 TRBJ1-1 TRBV19 CASSATGVANTEAFF
14 TRBJ2-3 TRBV30 CAWSVSLGEDTQYF
13 TRBJ2-3 TRBV19 CASSTGLPDTQYF
14 TRBJ1-5 TRBV18 CASSLDRASQPQHF
13 TRBJ1-2 TRBV30 CAWSVWGRDGYTF
14 TRBJ1-2 TRBV7-9 CASSLEDRSTGYTF
14 TRBJ2-2 TRBV29-1 CSTGTGGKAGELFF
14 TRBJ2-7 TRBV5-6 CASNLASEHYEQYF
15 TRBJ2-3 TRBV5-6 CASSRASVSTDTQYF
16 TRBJ2-6 TRBV18 CASSRWTGAGANVLTF
15 TRBJ1-1 TRBV18 CASSPMTGANTEAFF
12 TRBJ2-7 TRBV6-4 CAILAFAYEQYF
13 TRBJ2-2 TRBV7-2 CASSLEGTGELFF
15 TRBJ2-7 TRBV7-2 CASSLTAAGVYEQYF
16 TRBJ2-3 TRBV11-2 CASSSRLAGPTDTQYF
14 TRBJ1-1 TRBV5-8 CASSSDSLNTEAFF
15 TRBJ2-7 TRBV7-8 CASSFVAGPHYEQYF
19 TRBJ2-4 TRBV10-1 CASSEPPAEGLGAKNIQYF
14 TRBJ2-3 TRBV6-5 CASGLADSTDTQYF
14 TRBJ2-3 TRBV4-3 CASSQGGSTDTQYF
15 TRBJ2-7 TRBV28 CASSLSRTSGSKQYF
12 TRBJ2-2 TRBV29-1 CSVGEVDGELFF
17 TRBJ1-5 TRBV7-9 CASSPGQGRDSNQPQHF
16 TRBJ2-3 TRBV27 CASSKLAGAFTDTQYF
14 TRBJ1-5 TRBV27 CASSPRGAGQPQHF
14 TRBJ1-1 TRBV6-6 CASSSSGAVPEAFF
12 TRBJ1-5 TRBV28 CASSLGGKPQHF
15 TRBJ2-3 TRBV6-5 CASTKGQGGTDTQYF
14 TRBJ2-1 TRBV29-1 CSVRTDRGLNEQFF
18 TRBJ2-5 TRBV28 CASAWGQTSGGFQETQYF
16 TRBJ2-7 TRBV19 CASSLREGLGTYEQYF
14 TRBJ1-2 TRBV4-1 CASSQGNRDYGYTF
13 TRBJ1-5 TRBV2 CASRRQGGQPQHF
13 TRBJ1-5 TRBV5-8 CASSPDRVQPQHF
14 TRBJ1-4 TRBV27 CASRIQGAGEKLFF
15 TRBJ2-5 TRBV9 CASSVAADWRETQYF
15 TRBJ2-7 TRBV9 CASSGGTSFSYEQYF
15 TRBJ2-5 TRBV4-1 CASSQEALARETQYF
14 TRBJ2-1 TRBV15 CATSRRTGRNEQFF
16 TRBJ2-2 TRBV4-3 CASSPFPGGVTGELFF
14 TRBJ2-3 TRBV18 CASSPLEGSDTQYF
15 . TRBV27 CASSGLAGGSYEQYF
19 . TRBV7-2 CASSLGIVAGAVSSYEQYF
15 TRBJ2-5 TRBV4-1 CASSQSYRNQETQYF
17 TRBJ2-6 TRBV19 CASSIDHRGSGANVLTF
16 TRBJ2-3 TRBV29-1 CSVLSEGGWETDTQYF
14 TRBJ1-1 TRBV27 CASSLKGVGTEAFF
13 TRBJ1-5 TRBV9 CASSVGSGTSQHF